This paragraph reports one TCR beta chain. This record comes from a study of blood T cells in healthy people across ages. Through a sample-barcoded 5' primer and a J-beta primer mix, a second PCR was run for roughly 6 to 12 cycles. Via MiXCR, TCRdb re-called the 5' RACE reads, giving one row per CDR3 protein. The top ten clones hold roughly a sixth of a sample with around 870,000 distinct CDR3 sequences, more than 25% of them seen once. V lost 0 bases, J lost 7 bases, and 7 bases lay in between. This CDR3 has 11 residues. Germline CDR1 DFQATT, CDR2 SNEGSKA (reference sequence). The receptor was derived from a woman older than 75 in good health. The chain recombines TRBV20-1 with TRBJ2-7; no clear D. Material for sequencing was blood. The CDR3 DNA follows: TGCAGTGCTAGAGATGTGGCTGAGCAGTACTTC. Translated, it gives CSARDVAEQYF.